This T cell receptor beta chain was identified during a study of cytomegalovirus exposure and HLA in healthy donors listed by TCRdb under 2017. In the study overall: According to an earlier analysis of several hundred of the donors, about 190 million T cells yielded 95 million to 140 million unique TCR beta sequences and 276 Gb of sequence data. An early release covering roughly 640 HLA-typed donors comprised about 310 gigabases of sequencing data and approximately 80 million unique TCR sequences. The genetic ancestry cluster associated with self-reported Caucasian donors included roughly four fifths of the roughly 400 genotyped donors. The study was designed to test whether signatures of past pathogen exposure could be identified by cataloging public T cell receptors. The study used immunosequencing to profile the T cell repertoires of approximately 630 subjects and linked those repertoires to cytomegalovirus serostatus. Besides the first cohort of approximately 710 subjects, a separate validation cohort made up of over 100 different subjects was used. The study combined high-throughput TCR immunosequencing, statistical association of individual TCRs with disease status, and machine learning to predict cytomegalovirus infection status. A later analysis re-analyzed previously published TCR beta repertoires from 550 to 700 donors and added high-resolution HLA genotyping to study TCR occurrence patterns. Rather than drawing on any new phenotypic data, the later analysis identified candidate immune exposures from TCR beta sequences and the way those sequences occurred across donors. To decide whether each TCR beta V gene segment behaved as functional or pseudogenic, an earlier analysis of fewer than 750 of the donors relied on high-throughput TCR beta sequencing. Donor age, sex, ethnicity and CMV serostatus were compiled alongside the repertoire data. A later genetic analysis took genome-wide SNP genotypes for about 55% of the 666 donors and used that subset as a discovery cohort. Every repertoire in the discovery cohort had been generated on one and the same sequencing platform. Class I and class II HLA loci were covered by the typing at four-digit resolution. The number of donors typed differed by locus, with 629-630 for A, B, C, DRB1 and DQB1, 522 for DQA1, approximately 580 for DPA1, and roughly 450 for DPB1. About five DR-DQ haplotypes were treated as single units for association and clustering because of strong linkage in the cohort. Among roughly 400 genotyped donors of the cohort, an average of approximately 240,000 unique TCR beta nucleotide sequences were sequenced per donor, about a sixth of them non-productive.

Measured from the cysteine to the phenylalanine, the CDR3 is 18 residues long. The read is trimmed to its CDR3 DNA, 54 bases read in frame from base 1. At the junction V is shortened by 0 bases and J by 0 bases; bases outside the gene matches: 7. Reading the germline V gene (reference sequence) gives CDR1 MNHEY and CDR2 SMNVEV. Note on this clone: Its antigen remains undetermined.

Study-wide conclusions, independent of this receptor: The 87-base-pair reads could not distinguish some IMGT-functional V segments, including TRBV6-2 and TRBV6-3, so those segments were excluded. A later analysis found that TCR association rates varied across HLA loci, with DRB1 alleles showing the most associated TCRs and HLA-C alleles the fewest. Because some donors lacked HLA typing at each locus, the association tests relied only on the typed subset. Because counts were too low, some 17 rarely observed V segments, including chromosome 9 orphons, were left out of the earlier analysis of 500 to 750 of the donors. The classifier was reported to diagnose cytomegalovirus status with high specificity and sensitivity in both the original cohort and the validation cohort. Immune exposure information for the cohort was limited to CMV serostatus. In vitro tests confirmed that a few of the cytomegalovirus-associated TCR beta chains recognize cytomegalovirus antigens. According to the authors, the approach could potentially be generalized to other disease states and immunological phenotypes. Roughly uniform sequencing depth across donors was assumed in presence/absence analyses, although this assumption may not hold. According to a later genetic analysis, donors in an Asian-associated ancestry cluster had fewer N-insertions in productive TCRs than the approximately 700-donor mean. Linkage disequilibrium might explain the correlated functional status among segregating V segments, but an unknown experimental factor could not be ruled out. The cohort was sequenced for TCR beta chains only, and without alpha or paired-chain data the features that could be detected were limited. A further reported finding was that TCR beta sequences accurately predicted the HLA-A and HLA-B alleles for most subjects in the first cohort. An earlier analysis of approximately 600 of the donors showed that most TCR beta V segments appeared in productive rearrangements either about 87% or about 30% of the time, which broadly matched IMGT annotations. Specific HLA alleles were associated with roughly 17,000 TCR beta sequences at a false discovery rate of 0.05 in a later analysis. While some public TCRs were present in many individuals, most TCR sequences turned up only very rarely across donors. Assigning TCR associations to individual alleles was difficult when HLA alleles, especially DR and DQ, strongly co-occurred. In a later analysis, most CMV-associated TCR beta chains were found to appear HLA-restricted, with HLA associations seemingly driven largely by CMV exposure. A cluster of highly shared sequence variants was judged likely to be a technical artifact of the sequencing pipeline. In a later genetic analysis, a missense DCLRE1C variant was associated with V-gene and J-gene trimming of TCR beta chains, and the association was replicated in an independent cohort. A later analysis found that HLA-associated TCR beta chains were more clonally expanded and had lower generation probabilities than equally common non-associated chains. According to a later analysis, parvovirus B19, influenza, CMV and Epstein-Barr virus appeared linked to several top co-occurrence clusters. The study gave a list of about 150 TCR beta chains associated with cytomegalovirus.

To prepare the library, the immunoSEQ multiplex PCR assay was applied. For the multiplex PCR, a mixture combining 60 forward primers for TCR Vbeta segments and 13 reverse primers for TCR Jbeta segments was used. The CDR3 region of rearranged TCR beta genes was amplified from genomic DNA with a multiplex PCR assay. The Illumina HiSeq System was used to sequence the amplified TCR beta libraries as 87-base-pair reads. From the authors' description of their analysis: Across the roughly 670 repertoires, a later analysis counted roughly 84 million unique TCR beta chains, roughly 11 million of which were shared by at least two donors. Raw reads were error-corrected and collapsed into unique sequences by a nearest-neighbor algorithm in which closely related sequences were merged to remove PCR and sequencing errors. CDR3 sequences were aligned to IMGT reference sequences to assign V, D and J gene segments. For a sequence to be retained, a match of at least six nucleotides was required to both a V gene segment and a J gene segment. A rearrangement counted as productive if the CDR3 had no stop codons and remained in frame with V and J, and every other rearrangement counted as non-productive. Following IMGT convention, CDR3 was defined as the stretch from the second conserved V-encoded cysteine to the conserved J-encoded phenylalanine. The earlier analysis of approximately 500 of the donors excluded sequences that lacked an unambiguous match to a single V gene segment. In an earlier analysis of almost 600 of the donors, a V segment was called functional when productive rearrangements were above 56.7%, and segregating when the standard deviation between donors exceeded 5%. To diagnose cytomegalovirus status from the catalog of TCR beta chain sequences, a statistical classification framework was built. In a later analysis, TCR nucleotide sequences were compared against IMGT/GENE-DB human TR gene sequences so that V and J genes could be assigned. A later analysis assigned CDR3 sequences and most-parsimonious VDJ recombination scenarios with the TCRdist pipeline. In a later analysis, each TCR beta chain was defined by its CDR3 amino acid sequence together with its V-gene family, and reads lacking a unique V-gene family were excluded. As a way to deal with suspected cross-contamination and a sequencing artifact, a later analysis dropped under 600 nucleotide sequences that were highly shared and had low generation probability. In a later analysis, a clonal expansion index for each public chain was calculated from normalized within-repertoire ranks of inferred template counts. In a later analysis, generation probabilities were computed with a VDJ recombination model fitted to out-of-frame rearrangements, and the resulting probabilities were checked against IGoR. Hypergeometric tests were used in a later analysis to score TCR-TCR, TCR-HLA and TCR-CMV co-occurrence, with a repertoire-size bias correction applied to the TCR pairs. To estimate false discovery rates, a later analysis permuted the HLA or CMV assignments 20 times. A later analysis grouped co-occurring TCRs with DBSCAN, adding TCRdist sequence similarity when clustering within HLA-allele-positive subsets. Co-occurrence clustering excluded repertoires with fewer than 30,000 or more than 120,000 public chains, plus five with anomalous nucleotide sharing. Here the immuneACCESS table is served through TCRdb, limited to in-frame sequences with V and J called. Missing clones are a known gap in these copies; in checked studies unresolved V genes cover under half, and the rest lacks a known reason. D and trimming were read from the DNA, whereas the V and J calls and clone size are those reported in that table. The sample table holds 130,000 or so clones. The biggest ten clones account for under 2% of the sample.

In total, approximately 690 healthy bone marrow donors made up the cohort. Cohort members were all nominally healthy when sampled, although unrecorded immune exposures were likely present. The donor was CMV seronegative and was included in the group of a few hundred seronegative cohort members. Each donor provided a peripheral blood sample, and peripheral blood mononuclear cells were used for TCR beta sequencing. Genomic DNA extraction from the blood cell samples was performed with the Qiagen DNeasy Blood Extraction Kit. The receptor was isolated from a man aged 18 to 30 in good health and CMV-seronegative. This receptor chain uses TRBV27 and TRBJ2-3, with 9 bases in between that match TRBD2. Sequenced input: PBMCs. The CDR3 corresponds to CASSLSASGITSTDTQYF. The nucleotide sequence is TGTGCCAGCAGTTTATCGGCTAGCGGGATAACTAGCACAGATACGCAGTATTTT.